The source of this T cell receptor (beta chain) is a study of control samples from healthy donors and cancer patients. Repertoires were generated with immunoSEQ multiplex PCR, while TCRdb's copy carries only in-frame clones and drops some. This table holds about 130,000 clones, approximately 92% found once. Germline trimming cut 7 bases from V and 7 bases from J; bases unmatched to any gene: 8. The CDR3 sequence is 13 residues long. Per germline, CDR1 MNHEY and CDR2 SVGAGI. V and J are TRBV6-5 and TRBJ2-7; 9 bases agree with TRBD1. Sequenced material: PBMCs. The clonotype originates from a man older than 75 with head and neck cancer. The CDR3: CASTSQGAREQYF. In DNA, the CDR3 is TGTGCCAGCACTTCACAGGGGGCTCGGGAGCAGTACTTC.